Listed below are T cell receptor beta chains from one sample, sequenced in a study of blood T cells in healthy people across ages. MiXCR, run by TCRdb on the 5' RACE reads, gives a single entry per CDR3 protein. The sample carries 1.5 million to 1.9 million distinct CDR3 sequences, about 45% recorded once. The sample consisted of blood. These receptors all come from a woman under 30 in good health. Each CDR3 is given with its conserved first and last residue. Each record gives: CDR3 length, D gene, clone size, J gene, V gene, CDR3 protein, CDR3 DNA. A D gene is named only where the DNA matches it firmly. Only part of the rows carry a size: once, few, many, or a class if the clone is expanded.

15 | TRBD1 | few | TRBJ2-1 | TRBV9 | CASSPWDRVTNEQFF | TGTGCCAGCAGCCCCTGGGACAGGGTAACGAATGAGCAGTTCTTC
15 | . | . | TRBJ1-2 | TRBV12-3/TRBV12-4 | CASSLLGRASYGYTF | TGTGCCAGCAGTTTATTAGGCAGGGCCAGCTATGGCTACACCTTC
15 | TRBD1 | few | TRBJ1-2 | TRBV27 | CASRQTGKKNYGYTF | TGTGCCAGCAGACAGACAGGGAAGAAGAACTATGGCTACACCTTC
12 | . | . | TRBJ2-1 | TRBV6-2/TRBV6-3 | CANLRTDNEQFF | TGTGCCAACCTTAGGACAGACAATGAGCAGTTCTTC
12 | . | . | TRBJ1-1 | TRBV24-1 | CATSLGDTEVFF | TGTGCCACCAGTTTAGGGGACACTGAAGTTTTCTTT
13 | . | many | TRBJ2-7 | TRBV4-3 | CASSQAYSYEQYF | TGCGCCAGCAGCCAAGCCTATTCCTACGAGCAGTACTTC
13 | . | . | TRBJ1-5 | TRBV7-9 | CASSIYRDQPQHF | TGTGCCAGCAGCATTTACAGGGATCAGCCCCAGCATTTT
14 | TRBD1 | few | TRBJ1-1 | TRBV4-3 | CASSRAYRGGEAFF | TGCGCCAGCAGCCGAGCCTACAGGGGGGGTGAAGCTTTCTTT
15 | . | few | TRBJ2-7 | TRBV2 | CASSEALRLSYEQYF | TGTGCCAGCAGTGAAGCGCTCAGGCTTTCCTACGAGCAGTACTTC
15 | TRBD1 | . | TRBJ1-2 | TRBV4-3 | CASSQDQTGRLGYTF | TGCGCCAGCAGCCAAGATCAGACAGGGAGGCTTGGCTACACCTTC
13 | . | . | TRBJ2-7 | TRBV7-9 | CASSFRHHYEQYF | TGTGCCAGCAGCTTCAGACATCACTACGAGCAGTACTTC
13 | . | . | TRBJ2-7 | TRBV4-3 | CSSSPSGAYEQYF | TGCTCCAGCAGCCCCTCGGGGGCATACGAGCAGTACTTC
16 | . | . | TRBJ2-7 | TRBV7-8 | CASSLVGYSSYNEQYF | TGTGCCAGCAGCTTAGTTGGGTACAGCTCCTACAATGAGCAGTACTTC
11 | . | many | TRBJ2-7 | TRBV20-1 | CSARWDSEQYF | TGCAGTGCTAGGTGGGATAGCGAGCAGTACTTC
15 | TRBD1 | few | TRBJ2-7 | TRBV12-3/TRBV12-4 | CASTTSDRQEGEQYF | TGTGCCAGCACCACATCGGACAGGCAGGAAGGCGAGCAGTACTTC
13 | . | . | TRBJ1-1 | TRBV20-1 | CSAHRGGLAEAFF | TGCAGTGCTCACCGGGGGGGATTAGCTGAAGCTTTCTTT
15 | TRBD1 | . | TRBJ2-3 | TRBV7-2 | CVSSWPTGYADTQYF | TGTGTCAGCAGCTGGCCGACAGGGTACGCAGATACGCAGTATTTT
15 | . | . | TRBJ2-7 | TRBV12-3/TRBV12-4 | CASSPHKGGSHEQYF | TGTGCCAGCAGTCCTCACAAGGGGGGCTCCCACGAGCAGTACTTC